Listed here are 30 T cell receptor beta chains from one sample, sequenced in a study of Ad26.COV2.S vaccination and SARS-CoV-2 variants. Here immunoSEQ multiplex PCR was the method, and the copy in TCRdb shows in-frame clones only, minus some. The sample lists just over 350,000 clones, under 95% occurring once. The sample consisted of peripheral blood, taken after recovery from COVID-19. All receptors derive from a human donor who had recovered from COVID-19.

The V gene is TRBV5-4, the J gene TRBJ2-7; 9 positions match TRBD2. CDR3 length: 15 residues. CDR1 and CDR2 from the germline V gene are SGHNT and YYREEE (reference sequence). After removal of 6 bases from V and 3 bases from J, the junction contained 10 bases not matched to a gene. CDR3 in amino acids: CASMMQRGARYEQYF. CDR3 nucleotide sequence: TGTGCCAGCATGATGCAGCGGGGGGCCCGCTACGAGCAGTACTTC.

This rearrangement joins TRBV9 to TRBJ2-2; 7 nucleotides line up with TRBD2. The CDR3 runs to 16 residues. Germline V gene sequence: CDR1 SGDLS, CDR2 YYNGEE. V lost 0 bases to trimming and J lost 1 base; unmatched junction nucleotides: 3. The CDR3 coding sequence is TGTGCCAGCAGCGTAGTAACGGGGGGGAACACCGGGGAGCTGTTTTTT. As protein: CASSVVTGGNTGELFF.

V is TRBV6-5 and J is TRBJ2-2, with TRBD1 matching 9 bases. V dropped 8 bases and J dropped 6; count of bases not matched to a gene: 10. The germline V gene has CDR1 MNHEY and CDR2 SVGAGI. The CDR3 totals 15 residues. Written as DNA, the CDR3 is TGTGCCAGCCTGCCGGGACAGGGTCTTGCCGGGGAGCTGTTTTTT. This sequence encodes CASLPGQGLAGELFF.

The chain combines TRBV19 with TRBJ1-6, with a possible D match to TRBD1 (6 bases). The germline CDR1 and CDR2 sequences are LNHDA and SQIVND (reference sequence). V was clipped by 5 bases and J by 0 bases, with 14 bases between them. The CDR3 contains 17 residues. The DNA for the CDR3 is TGTGCCAGTAGTTACGGACAGCTTAGCTCCTATAATTCACCCCTCCACTTT. It translates to CASSYGQLSSYNSPLHF.

This chain joins TRBV7-2 and TRBJ1-1, with TRBD1 matching over 8 bases. This CDR3 contains 14 residues. Unmatched junction bases numbered 7, after V lost 5 bases and J lost 5 bases. Germline CDR1 and CDR2: SGHTA and FQGNSA. The CDR3 nucleotides are TGTGCCAGCAGCCCGGACAGGGTGAGGACTGAAGCTTTCTTT. Protein product: CASSPDRVRTEAFF.

This clone has more than one count but fewer than ten. The chain uses TRBV9 and TRBJ1-6; D gene ambiguous. Trimming removed 2 bases at V and 7 bases at J, with 7 bases between. This CDR3 comprises 13 residues. The V gene's germline CDR1 is SGDLS and CDR2 YYNGEE. The CDR3 protein is CASSVNGNSPLHF. As DNA, the CDR3 is TGTGCCAGCAGCGTCAACGGAAATTCACCCCTCCACTTT.

The chain uses TRBV19 and TRBJ1-1; TRBD1 is a possible D gene (5 bases). Germline CDR1 and CDR2: LNHDA and SQIVND (reference sequence). V lost 4 bases and J 4 bases, leaving 16 bases between the germline ends. This CDR3 spans 15 amino acids. DNA of the CDR3: TGTGCCAGTAGTACCGTACCGCCAGGGCCCACTGAAGCTTTCTTT. Amino acid sequence: CASSTVPPGPTEAFF.

A few counts support this clone. The rearrangement joins TRBV7-9 to TRBJ1-2; perhaps TRBD1 as D (5 bases). Germline V gene sequence: CDR1 SEHNR, CDR2 FQNEAQ (reference sequence). Between the trimmed V and J ends, which lost 3 bases and 0 bases, there was a span of 11 bases. The CDR3 extends over 15 amino acids. CDR3 in amino acids: CASSFPADTNYGYTF. The CDR3 DNA reads TGTGCCAGCAGCTTTCCCGCGGACACTAACTATGGCTACACCTTC.

A few counts support this clone. This sequence joins TRBV19 and TRBJ2-7; a weak D match, TRBD1 (6 bases). Trimming shortened V by 4 bases and J by 2 bases, and 12 bases separated the two germline ends. Germline assignment: CDR1 LNHDA and CDR2 SQIVND (reference sequence). The length of the CDR3 is 14 residues. CDR3 sequence reads: CASSKQGLPYEQYF. CDR3 DNA: TGTGCCAGTAGTAAACAGGGTCTACCCTACGAGCAGTACTTC.

This chain uses TRBV9 with TRBJ2-7; 9 nucleotides line up with TRBD1. This CDR3 has 14 residues. Trimming at V came to 4 bases and at J to 2 bases, leaving 4 bases not matched to a gene. CDR1 is SGDLS, CDR2 YYNGEE, per germline. The CDR3 DNA sequence: TGTGCCAGCAGCACGGGACAGGGCGCCTACGAGCAGTACTTC. Translating gives CASSTGQGAYEQYF.

V and J are TRBV6-5 and TRBJ1-3, with a weak D call TRBD1 (5 bases). V dropped 4 bases and J dropped 9 bases, with 19 bases sitting between them. The CDR3 length is 15 residues. The germline V gene encodes CDR1 MNHEY and CDR2 SVGAGI. CDR3: CASSSHRDPQGTIYF. The CDR3 DNA reads TGTGCCAGCAGTTCGCATAGGGACCCCCAAGGCACCATATATTTT.

The chain uses TRBV27 and TRBJ1-5; 8 bases align to TRBD1. The CDR3 loop spans 15 amino acids. Trimming took 3 bases from V and 6 from J; bases not matched to a gene: 7. Germline CDR1 reads MNHEY; CDR2 reads SMNVEV (reference sequence). The CDR3, as DNA: TGTGCCAGCAGTTTGGCAACAGGGGGTACTCAGCCCCAGCATTTT. Translation: CASSLATGGTQPQHF.

The gene calls are TRBV6-6 and TRBJ2-7; no definite D call. This CDR3 is built from 13 residues. The germline V gene has CDR1 MNHNY and CDR2 SVGAGI (reference sequence). V lost 4 bases to trimming and J lost 4 bases, with 11 bases between them. The CDR3 DNA follows: TGTGCCAGCAGTTCCCCCCGCCCTTACGAGCAGTACTTC. This encodes CASSSPRPYEQYF.

This clone was counted once. This chain links TRBV19 with TRBJ2-2; possible D gene TRBD1, 5 bases. This CDR3 region has 12 residues. V lost 5 bases to trimming and J lost 5 bases, with 6 bases between them. In germline, CDR1 is LNHDA, CDR2 SQIVND (reference sequence). As DNA, the CDR3 is TGTGCCAGTAGTGCAGGGACCGGGGAGCTGTTTTTT. Its protein product is CASSAGTGELFF.

V is TRBV9 and J is TRBJ2-5, with 7 bases aligning to TRBD1. From germline, CDR1 is SGDLS and CDR2 YYNGEE. The J segment lost 4 bases and the V segment lost 0 bases, leaving 3 bases of the junction unmatched. There are 14 residues in the CDR3. This chain's CDR3 is CASSVDSGGETQYF. As DNA, the CDR3 is TGTGCCAGCAGCGTAGATTCAGGGGGAGAGACCCAGTACTTC.

The chain employs TRBV6-6 and TRBJ1-1, with no clear D. Germline-derived CDR1 and CDR2 are MNHNY and SVGAGI (reference sequence). The CDR3 length is 13 residues. Trimming shortened V by 7 bases and J by 2 bases, and 11 bases separated the two germline ends. The CDR3 loop reads CASNLDRNTEAFF. CDR3 in DNA: TGTGCCAGCAACCTAGACCGAAACACTGAAGCTTTCTTT.

The rearrangement uses TRBV9 and TRBJ2-7; 7 bases are shared with TRBD1. Germline values: CDR1 SGDLS, CDR2 YYNGEE. Trimming removed 0 bases from V and 0 bases from J; junction bases left unmatched: 3. The CDR3 has 15 amino acids. The CDR3 loop is CASSVATGSSYEQYF. CDR3 bases: TGTGCCAGCAGCGTAGCGACAGGGAGCTCCTACGAGCAGTACTTC.

This rearrangement joins TRBV5-4 to TRBJ2-7, with 8 bases that match TRBD1. This CDR3 has 14 amino acids. Germline V lookup: CDR1 SGHNT, CDR2 YYREEE (reference sequence). The V and J ends lost 4 bases and 3 bases, in that order; junction bases with no gene match: 6. Here the CDR3 DNA reads TGTGCCAGCAGCCTCAGGGGGCGAGACTACGAGCAGTACTTC. It specifies CASSLRGRDYEQYF.

The chain uses TRBV5-4 and TRBJ1-2; the match to TRBD1 covers 7 bases. V lost 3 bases and J lost 6; bases outside the gene matches: 8. The CDR3 has 14 residues. Per the germline V gene, CDR1 is SGHNT and CDR2 is YYREEE (reference sequence). CDR3 residues: CASSSERGRNGYTF. In DNA form, the CDR3 reads TGTGCCAGCAGCTCTGAGAGGGGGCGGAATGGCTACACCTTC.

The genes are TRBV5-4 and TRBJ1-2, with D perhaps matching TRBD1 (5 bases). Trimming removed 4 bases at V and 0 bases at J, with 10 bases between. Germline loops: CDR1 SGHNT, CDR2 YYREEE (reference sequence). The CDR3 totals 14 residues. The CDR3 nucleotides are TGTGCCAGCAGCCTGGCCAGGGCTAACTATGGCTACACCTTC. Residues: CASSLARANYGYTF.

This clone was picked up one time. This sequence joins TRBV5-1 and TRBJ1-1; a possible D gene is TRBD1 (6 bases). The V end lost 2 bases, the J end lost 8 bases, and 22 bases lay between the germline ends. The CDR3 covers 16 residues. Germline V lookup: CDR1 SGHRS, CDR2 YFSETQ. The CDR3 loop reads CASSFFLQGESTEAFF. In nucleotides, the CDR3 is TGCGCCAGCAGCTTTTTCCTACAGGGAGAGAGTACGGAAGCTTTCTTT.

The rearrangement links TRBV29-1 to TRBJ2-1; TRBD2 matches at 8 bases. This CDR3 has 15 residues. The V gene end was trimmed by 6 bases and the J gene end by 0 bases; junction bases not matched to a gene: 7. CDR1 SQVTM and CDR2 ANQGSEA come from the germline V gene. CDR3 loop: CSVLPGGGSYNEQFF. CDR3 sequence (DNA): TGCAGCGTCCTACCGGGGGGGGGCTCCTACAATGAGCAGTTCTTC.

Worth noting for this clone: Other DNA variants within this sample encode the same CDR3. This CDR3 is CASSTGGAYGYTF. Here the CDR3 DNA reads TGTGCCAGCAGTACAGGGGGCGCCTATGGCTACACCTTC. The chain uses TRBV9 and TRBJ1-2; TRBD1 matches at 9 bases. Germline V gene data show CDR1 as SGDLS and CDR2 as YYNGEE. The CDR3 is 13 residues long. J lost 4 bases, V lost 5 bases, and 3 bases had no gene match. Variable domain in full (rest from reference TRBV9 and TRBJ1-2): DSGVTQTPKHLITATGQRVTLRCSPRSGDLSVYWYQQSLDQGLQFLIQYYNGEERAKGNILERFSAQQFPDLHSELNLSSLELGDSALYFCASSTGGAYGYTFGSGTRLTVV.

This chain joins TRBV7-2 and TRBJ1-1; no definite D call. Per germline, CDR1 SGHTA and CDR2 FQGNSA. The CDR3 runs 14 residues. The ends were cut back, 4 bases at V and 4 bases at J, with 13 bases in the middle. For the CDR3, the DNA is TGTGCCAGCAGCTGGGGTCCGGTGGGCACTGAAGCTTTCTTT. Translated, it gives CASSWGPVGTEAFF.

The chain employs TRBV18 and TRBJ2-2, with D tentatively TRBD1 (6 bases). Germline V lookup: CDR1 KGHSH, CDR2 LQKENI. Trimming took 6 bases from V and 0 from J, leaving 26 bases between them. The CDR3 runs 20 residues. DNA of the CDR3: TGTGCCAGCTCTCGTCTACAGGGAAACCCAACCTTTTCGAACACCGGGGAGCTGTTTTTT. Protein: CASSRLQGNPTFSNTGELFF.

The sample holds one count of this clone. The chain has TRBV5-6 and TRBJ2-6; D ambiguous. Trimming stripped 0 bases from V and 0 bases from J, with 7 bases between. Germline loops: CDR1 SGHDT, CDR2 YYEEEE. The CDR3 contains 16 residues. CDR3 loop: CASSLVIHSGANVLTF. CDR3 bases: TGTGCCAGCAGCTTGGTGATCCACTCTGGGGCCAACGTCCTGACTTTC.

The chain uses TRBV7-9 and TRBJ1-4; 7 positions agree with TRBD1. V lost 5 bases to trimming and J lost 7 bases; unmatched junction nucleotides: 10. The germline V gene encodes CDR1 SEHNR and CDR2 FQNEAQ (reference sequence). The CDR3 is 15 residues long. Here the CDR3 reads CASSGYRGASEKLFF. CDR3 nucleotides: TGTGCCAGCAGCGGGTACAGGGGAGCGAGTGAAAAACTGTTTTTT.

The rearrangement joins TRBV10-2 to TRBJ1-2; D unclear. This CDR3 has 16 amino acids. The germline gives CDR1 WSHSY, CDR2 SAAADI. Trimming left V 2 bases short and J 8 bases short, with 21 bases between. The CDR3 coding sequence is TGCGCCAGCAGTGAGGATCCAGGATTCGAAGCGGGGGGCTACACCTTC. Amino acids: CASSEDPGFEAGGYTF.

This chain joins TRBV7-2 and TRBJ1-1; possible D gene TRBD1, 6 bases. Trimming took off 1 base at V and 4 bases at J, with 13 bases between the two ends. Germline V gene lookup returns CDR1 SGHTA and CDR2 FQGNSA. The CDR3 covers 15 residues. CDR3 in DNA: TGTGCCAGCAGCTTAGGGGCTGCAGGGGCCACTGAAGCTTTCTTT. Its protein product is CASSLGAAGATEAFF. The full variable domain, its missing parts supplied by reference TRBV7-2 and TRBJ1-1, is GAGVSQSPSNKVTEKGKDVELRCDPISGHTALYWYRQSLGQGLEFLIYFQGNSAPDKSGLPSDRFSAERTGGSVSTLTIQRTQQEDSAVYLCASSLGAAGATEAFFGQGTRLTVV.

This clone has more than one count but fewer than ten. The rearrangement uses TRBV19 and TRBJ1-1; D not certain. This CDR3 comprises 13 residues. Deletions cut 7 bases from V and 10 bases from J, with 19 bases between. Per germline, CDR1 LNHDA and CDR2 SQIVND (reference sequence). The CDR3 reads CASTNVKGGRAFF. In DNA form, the CDR3 reads TGTGCCAGTACCAACGTGAAGGGCGGTAGAGCTTTCTTT.